This T cell receptor (beta chain) was obtained from a study of blood T cell repertoires in COVID-19. Study in general: Some COVID-19 samples were acute and others convalescent; all came from the United States, Italy and Spain.

Germline-derived CDR1 and CDR2 are KGHDR and SFDVKD. This CDR3 is 19 amino acids long. With V trimmed by 5 bases and J by 3 bases, 18 bases remained unmatched. Sequencing used immunoSEQ multiplex PCR; TCRdb keeps in-frame clones, though not all of them. This table has about 260,000 clones, approximately 80% appearing once. The sample consisted of peripheral blood. This sequence was found in a man aged 55 to 70 with acute or convalescent COVID-19. The chain is built from TRBV24-1 and TRBJ2-3, with 8 positions matching TRBD2. The CDR3 loop is CATSGGRRGVNSLTDTQYF. CDR3 sequence (DNA): TGTGCCACCAGTGGGGGAAGGCGGGGGGTTAACAGTTTAACAGATACGCAGTATTTT.